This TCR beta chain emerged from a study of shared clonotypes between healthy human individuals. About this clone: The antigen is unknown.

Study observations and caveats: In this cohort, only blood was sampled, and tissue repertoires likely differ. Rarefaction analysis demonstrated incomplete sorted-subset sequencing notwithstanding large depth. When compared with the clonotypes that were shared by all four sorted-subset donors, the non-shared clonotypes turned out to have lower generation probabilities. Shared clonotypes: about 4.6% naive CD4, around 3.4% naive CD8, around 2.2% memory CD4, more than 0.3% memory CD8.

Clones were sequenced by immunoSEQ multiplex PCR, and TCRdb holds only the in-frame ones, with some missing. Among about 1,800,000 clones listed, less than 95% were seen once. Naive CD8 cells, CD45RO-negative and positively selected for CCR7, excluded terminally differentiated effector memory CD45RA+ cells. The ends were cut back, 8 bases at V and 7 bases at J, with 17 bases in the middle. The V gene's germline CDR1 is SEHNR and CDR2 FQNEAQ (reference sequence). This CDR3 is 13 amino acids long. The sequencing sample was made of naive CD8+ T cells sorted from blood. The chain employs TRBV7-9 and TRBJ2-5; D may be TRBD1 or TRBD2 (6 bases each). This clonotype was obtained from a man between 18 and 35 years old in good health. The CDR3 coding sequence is TGTGCCAGCCGGGGACGGGGGCTGGGGACCCAGTACTTC. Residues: CASRGRGLGTQYF.